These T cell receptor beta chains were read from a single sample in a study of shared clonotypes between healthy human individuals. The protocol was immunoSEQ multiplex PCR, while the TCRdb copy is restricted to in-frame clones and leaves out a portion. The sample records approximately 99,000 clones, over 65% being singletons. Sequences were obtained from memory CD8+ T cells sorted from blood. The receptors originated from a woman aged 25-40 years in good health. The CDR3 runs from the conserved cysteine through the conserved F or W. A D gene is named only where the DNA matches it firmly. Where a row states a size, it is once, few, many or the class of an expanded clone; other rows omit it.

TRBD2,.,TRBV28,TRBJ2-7,CASRKPSGLAGDEQYF,TGTGCCAGCAGAAAACCCTCGGGGCTAGCGGGAGACGAGCAGTACTTC
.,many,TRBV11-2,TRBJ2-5,CASSRLERGQETQYF,TGTGCCAGCAGCCGACTAGAACGTGGCCAAGAGACCCAGTACTTC
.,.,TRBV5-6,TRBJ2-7,CASSFRSYEQYF,TGTGCCAGCAGCTTTAGGAGTTACGAGCAGTACTTC
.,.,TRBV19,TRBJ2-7,CASSMKGESYEQYF,TGTGCCAGTAGTATGAAGGGAGAATCCTACGAGCAGTACTTC
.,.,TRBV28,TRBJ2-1,CASSSSVWGNEQFF,TGTGCCAGCAGTAGTAGCGTGTGGGGCAATGAGCAGTTCTTC
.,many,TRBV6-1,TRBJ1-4,CAGAEGEPNEKLFF,TGTGCCGGAGCGGAGGGTGAGCCTAATGAAAAACTGTTTTTT
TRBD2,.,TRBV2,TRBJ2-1,CASSDNAEKVAGPNRSQFF,TGTGCCAGCAGTGATAACGCGGAAAAAGTAGCGGGACCTAACCGCTCGCAGTTCTTC
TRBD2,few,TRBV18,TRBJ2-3,CASSLTSGRIQRTDTQYF,TGTGCCAGCTCACTCACTAGCGGGAGGATTCAACGCACAGATACGCAGTATTTT
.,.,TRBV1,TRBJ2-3,CTSSQDSGLAGVLDTQYF,TGCACCAGCAGCCAAGATTCGGGACTAGCGGGAGTCTTAGATACGCAGTATTTT
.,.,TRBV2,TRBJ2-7,CASSDQISNRASYEQYF,TGTGCCAGCTCGGACCAGATTAGCAATAGGGCTTCCTACGAGCAGTACTTC
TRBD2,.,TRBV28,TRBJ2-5,CATRTSGRASVGETQYF,TGTGCCACGAGGACTAGCGGGAGGGCCTCGGTCGGGGAGACCCAGTACTTC
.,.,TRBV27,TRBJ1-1,CASSFGAEAFF,TGTGCCAGCAGTTTTGGCGCTGAAGCTTTCTTT
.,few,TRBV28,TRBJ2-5,CASRAVGADQETQYF,TGTGCCAGCAGGGCTGTAGGAGCGGATCAAGAGACCCAGTACTTC
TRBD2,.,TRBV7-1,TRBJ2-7,CASSIGLAETYEQYF,TGTGCCAGCAGCATAGGACTAGCGGAAACCTACGAGCAGTACTTC
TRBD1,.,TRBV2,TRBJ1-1,CASSFSPGQGLAGTEAFF,TGTGCCAGCAGTTTTTCACCGGGACAGGGGCTGGCGGGTACTGAAGCTTTCTTT
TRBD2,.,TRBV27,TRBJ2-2,CASSLGTSGRAGELFF,TGTGCCAGCAGCCTAGGGACTAGCGGGAGGGCCGGGGAGCTGTTTTTT
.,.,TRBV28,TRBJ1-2,CASTLDYAGYTF,TGTGCCAGCACCCTCGATTATGCTGGCTACACCTTC
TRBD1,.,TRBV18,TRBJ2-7,CASGPGQPREQYF,TGTGCCAGCGGCCCGGGACAGCCTAGAGAGCAGTACTTC
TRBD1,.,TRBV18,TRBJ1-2,CASSPLNRGGYTF,TGTGCCAGCTCACCCCTCAACAGGGGTGGCTACACCTTC
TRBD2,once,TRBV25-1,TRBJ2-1,CASSEREGGRFNEQFF,TGTGCCAGCAGTGAACGGGAGGGAGGACGTTTCAATGAGCAGTTCTTC
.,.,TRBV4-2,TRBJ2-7,CASSQGPDLFEQYF,TGTGCCAGCAGCCAAGGACCCGACCTTTTCGAGCAGTACTTC
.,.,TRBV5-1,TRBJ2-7,CASSQGTSFEQYF,TGCGCCAGCAGCCAAGGGACAAGCTTTGAGCAGTACTTC